This is a list of T cell receptor beta chains from one sample in a study of cytomegalovirus exposure and HLA in healthy donors. The method was immunoSEQ multiplex PCR; TCRdb's version includes in-frame clones alone and lacks a portion of them. The profile shows around 88,000 clones, 74% of them singletons. The sequenced sample consisted of PBMCs. All receptors come from a male donor in good health and CMV-seronegative. CDR3s leave out the opening cysteine and the closing phenylalanine or tryptophan. Fields, in order: clone size, V gene, CDR3 protein. Clone size is not always given. Where it is, it says once, few, many or a class for expanded clones.

size: -; V: TRBV5-6; CDR3: ASSPVPGQLNTEAF
size: -; V: TRBV5-1; CDR3: ASSLAGTGGTGELF
size: -; V: TRBV6-6; CDR3: ASSLAWEQY
size: -; V: TRBV28; CDR3: ASSPQGFGQPQH
size: once; V: TRBV19; CDR3: ASSAHRGDRYEQY
size: -; V: TRBV28; CDR3: ASSLGQGKRSNQPQH
size: -; V: TRBV27; CDR3: ASRGVAVGDYGYT
size: -; V: TRBV6-4; CDR3: ASSDSKRDNEQF
size: few; V: TRBV27; CDR3: ASSLLGLAGDNEQF
size: -; V: TRBV10-3; CDR3: AISESWLADAGDTQY
size: -; V: TRBV5-4; CDR3: ASSRGGAHEKLF
size: -; V: TRBV6-5; CDR3: ASSYSPDYNEQF
size: -; V: TRBV5-1; CDR3: ASSGLGTPSGANVLT
size: -; V: TRBV6-5; CDR3: ASIKQGANEQY
size: -; V: TRBV28; CDR3: ASLNELLTGDSYGYT
size: -; V: TRBV6-5; CDR3: ASSNRAVNTEAF
size: -; V: TRBV27; CDR3: ASRPDAGLRAAYEQY
size: -; V: TRBV11-2; CDR3: ASSHNSYSGNTIY
size: -; V: TRBV4-3; CDR3: ASSQAGSTEAF
size: few; V: TRBV7-6; CDR3: ASSTSPGLAGRPGETQY
size: -; V: TRBV12-5; CDR3: ASGLSAGGAPDEQF
size: -; V: TRBV30; CDR3: AWSTDQETQY
size: -; V: TRBV9; CDR3: ASSPEFDRSYQPQH
size: -; V: TRBV6-5; CDR3: ASSILAKGYNEQF
size: few; V: TRBV27; CDR3: ASRKQGALDGYT
size: -; V: TRBV4-1; CDR3: ASSQEEGGMDYGYT
size: -; V: TRBV7-6; CDR3: ASSDHIAGGRTDTQY
size: few; V: TRBV2; CDR3: ASRSGANYGYT
size: -; V: TRBV11-2; CDR3: ASSWGSGRGRNEQF
size: -; V: TRBV9; CDR3: ASSPRSNPYSTGELF
size: -; V: TRBV7-3; CDR3: ASSFQGGVTYNEQF
size: -; V: TRBV5-1; CDR3: ASSSAGVSTGELF
size: -; V: TRBV4-2; CDR3: ASSQEPGSEAF
size: once; V: TRBV28; CDR3: ASSLLRASGNSYEQY
size: -; V: TRBV29-1; CDR3: SVGQGPQGTEAF
size: -; V: TRBV2; CDR3: ASSATVLGDEQF
size: few; V: TRBV19; CDR3: ASSLLQADTQY
size: -; V: TRBV5-4; CDR3: ASSLVSDYYGYT
size: once; V: TRBV9; CDR3: ASSVDSLNTEAF
size: few; V: TRBV12-5; CDR3: ASGTHTNTEAF
size: -; V: TRBV6-6; CDR3: ASSYTVSRTDTQY
size: -; V: TRBV27; CDR3: ASSLSRGLGNQPQH
size: -; V: TRBV28; CDR3: ASTSGGGQGLYEQY
size: -; V: TRBV5-1; CDR3: ASVASGNPGELF
size: once; V: TRBV20-1; CDR3: SASSYEQY
size: once; V: TRBV6-5; CDR3: ASRDYPGSYNEQF
size: few; V: TRBV7-9; CDR3: ASSLGLAGGPQQF
size: -; V: TRBV10-1; CDR3: ASSESMGAGEQF
size: few; V: TRBV6-5; CDR3: ASSSPSLGLNEQF
size: -; V: TRBV21-1; CDR3: ASSSVEGDSNQPQH
size: once; V: TRBV14; CDR3: ASSQDMASGRGNEQF
size: -; V: TRBV5-1; CDR3: ASSSTGGAYNEQF
size: -; V: TRBV11-2; CDR3: ASSRSMDTQY
size: -; V: TRBV27; CDR3: ASSLLAGGFIGELF
size: few; V: TRBV30; CDR3: AWSVRVQGKYLQETQY
size: -; V: TRBV9; CDR3: ASSAYREKGYEQY
size: few; V: TRBV2; CDR3: ASSDSGYNEQF
size: -; V: TRBV5-6; CDR3: ASTSGDSPNTEAF
size: -; V: TRBV11-1; CDR3: ASSPTGLETQY